This entry is about one TCR beta chain. Original processing notes: The assay estimated nucleated cells by amplifying reference gene primers. The protocol was immunoSEQ multiplex PCR, while the TCRdb copy is restricted to in-frame clones and leaves out a portion. V and J calls and clone size are copied from that table; D and trimming were computed from the DNA. The sample records approximately 190,000 clones, over 75% being singletons. Germline V gene lookup returns CDR1 MDHEN and CDR2 SYDVKM. The CDR3 extends over 11 amino acids. This record comes from a study of blood T cell repertoires in COVID-19. Across the whole study: Samples of COVID-19 (acute and convalescent) were obtained from the United States, Italy and Spain. T cells, B-cell-depleted T cells, or PBMCs provided the cDNA or gDNA that served as material.

The chain joins TRBV28 to TRBJ2-7, with TRBD1 identical over 8 bases. The sample comprised peripheral blood. The receptor was isolated from a woman in her 40s who had recovered from COVID-19. The CDR3 reads CASSPPDREIV. The CDR3 region has the DNA TGTGCCAGCAGTCCCCCGGACAGGGAAATTGTC.